The TCR beta chain described here comes from a study of response to subunit inactivated influenza vaccine. This clonotype was seen only a few times. Its target is not known. MiXCR was run by TCRdb on the RT-PCR reads, yielding one entry per CDR3 protein. This table holds over 400,000 distinct CDR3 sequences, approximately 11% found once. CDR1 and CDR2 (germline): SGHAT, FQNNGV. The length of the CDR3 is 14 residues. V was pared by 3 bases and J by 7 bases, with 8 bases of the junction left unmatched. Points from the study as a whole: The authors put forward the suggestion that each seasonal influenza vaccination may bring in only a limited number of new T cells.

Sequenced material: PBMCs from blood, taken about 40 days after vaccination. The chain joins TRBV11-2 to TRBJ2-7; 8 nucleotides agree with TRBD1. The TCR comes from a man aged 45-65 years who received an inactivated influenza vaccine. CDR3: CASSLLTGAGEQYF. CDR3 coding DNA: TGTGCCAGCAGCTTGTTGACAGGGGCAGGAGAGCAGTACTTC.